This paragraph covers one TCR beta chain sequence. Germline-derived CDR1 and CDR2 are MNHEY and SVGAGI. V was pared by 6 bases and J by 5 bases, with 13 bases between. The CDR3 is 13 amino acids. The data are from a study of blood T cell repertoires in COVID-19. Data came from immunoSEQ multiplex PCR; TCRdb stores just in-frame clones and leaves some out. The table has roughly 150,000 clones, approximately 73% seen once; the top ten hold 3.7%. The sequenced sample was peripheral blood. This TCR was sampled from a woman of 80 years or more with acute or convalescent COVID-19. The J gene is TRBJ1-1, the V gene TRBV6-5; no reliable D call. CDR3 nucleotide sequence: TGTGCCAGCAGCAACCCCGGTTGGACTGAAGCTTTCTTT. This codes for CASSNPGWTEAFF.